This is a list of T cell receptor beta chains from one sample in a study of CD8 T cells in ankylosing spondylitis. TCRdb used MiXCR to reprocess the 5' RACE reads, holding one entry per CDR3 protein. The sample holds about 340,000 distinct CDR3 sequences; 14% to 15% are singletons and the top ten take less than 1.1%. The material sequenced was blood, either unsorted or a sorted T cell fraction (not recorded which). The source of these receptors is a male donor with ankylosing spondylitis or in good health (not recorded which). Both conserved end residues are part of each CDR3. A D gene is named only where the DNA matches it firmly. The size entry is marked missing in some rows and otherwise reads once, few, many or a size class.

TRBV5-1,.,TRBJ2-1,.,CASSLQLQGAYNEQFF,TGCGCCAGCAGCTTACAACTCCAAGGCGCCTACAATGAGCAGTTCTTC
TRBV20-1,.,TRBJ1-5,.,CSARDAGFNQPQHF,TGCAGTGCTAGAGATGCGGGGTTCAATCAGCCCCAGCATTTT
TRBV4-1,.,TRBJ2-1,TRBD2,CASSHQTGGSSYNEQFF,TGCGCCAGCAGCCACCAAACCGGGGGGAGCTCCTACAATGAGCAGTTCTTC
TRBV7-9,.,TRBJ2-7,.,CASSYQSRGEQYF,TGTGCCAGCAGCTACCAATCCCGCGGCGAGCAGTACTTC
TRBV11-1,few,TRBJ2-1,.,CASSAGGVREQFF,TGTGCCAGCAGCGCCGGGGGAGTACGTGAGCAGTTCTTC
TRBV9,few,TRBJ1-1,.,CASSPLQDANTEAFF,TGTGCCAGCAGCCCCCTACAGGATGCGAACACTGAAGCTTTCTTT
TRBV20-1,few,TRBJ1-5,.,CSARDEWRNSNQPQHF,TGCAGTGCCAGAGATGAGTGGAGAAATAGCAATCAGCCCCAGCATTTT
TRBV12-3/TRBV12-4,few,TRBJ2-5,.,CASSSDPRETQYF,TGTGCCAGCAGCAGCGACCCGAGGGAGACCCAGTACTTC
TRBV20-1,few,TRBJ2-1,.,CSARRWGRGDEQFF,TGCAGTGCTAGAAGGTGGGGACGAGGCGATGAGCAGTTCTTC
TRBV27,few,TRBJ2-3,.,CASSLLAPSTDTQYF,TGTGCCAGCAGTTTACTAGCGCCAAGCACAGATACGCAGTATTTT
TRBV15,.,TRBJ1-2,TRBD1,CATSQDRGFSGYTF,TGTGCCACCAGCCAGGACAGGGGTTTCTCTGGCTACACCTTC
TRBV5-5,.,TRBJ1-4,TRBD1,CASSPDRVNEKLFF,TGTGCCAGCAGCCCTGACAGGGTTAATGAAAAACTGTTTTTT
TRBV5-1,few,TRBJ1-2,TRBD1,CASSWKTGDGYTF,TGCGCCAGCAGCTGGAAGACAGGGGACGGCTACACCTTC
TRBV24-1,few,TRBJ2-2,TRBD1,CATSGATGAGNTGELFF,TGTGCCACCAGTGGTGCGACAGGGGCGGGGAACACCGGGGAGCTGTTTTTT
TRBV10-3,many,TRBJ2-3,.,CAIGREDTQYF,TGTGCCATCGGCCGGGAAGATACGCAGTATTTT
TRBV5-1,.,TRBJ2-5,.,CASRQAGEETQYF,TGCGCCAGCAGGCAAGCTGGGGAAGAGACCCAGTACTTC
TRBV6-1,few,TRBJ2-1,TRBD2,CASSAERLAQIYNEQFF,TGTGCCAGCAGTGCCGAAAGACTAGCCCAAATTTACAATGAGCAGTTCTTC
TRBV6-5,few,TRBJ2-3,TRBD2,CASSYSGTSGRTDTQYF,TGTGCCAGCAGTTACTCGGGGACTAGCGGCCGCACAGATACGCAGTATTTT
TRBV5-5,few,TRBJ2-2,.,CATEWGSTGELFF,TGTGCCACCGAATGGGGGAGCACCGGGGAGCTGTTTTTT
TRBV5-1,many,TRBJ2-5,TRBD1,CASSAGQAQETQYF,TGCGCCAGCAGCGCCGGACAGGCCCAAGAGACCCAGTACTTC
TRBV20-1,.,TRBJ2-3,TRBD1,CSARTNPGGQGRTDTQYF,TGCAGTGCTAGAACAAATCCCGGTGGACAGGGCCGCACAGATACGCAGTATTTT
TRBV20-1,few,TRBJ2-1,TRBD2,CSPRGEEAGGPSIYNEQFF,TGCAGTCCCCGAGGGGAGGAAGCGGGAGGGCCTAGTATCTACAATGAGCAGTTCTTC
TRBV5-6,few,TRBJ2-7,.,CASRPGPGNEQYF,TGTGCCAGCAGACCGGGACCAGGCAACGAGCAGTACTTC
TRBV10-3,.,TRBJ1-1,TRBD1,CAISEGTGNTEAFF,TGTGCCATCAGTGAAGGGACAGGGAACACTGAAGCTTTCTTT
TRBV7-9,.,TRBJ1-2,.,CASSLAETGGDGYTF,TGTGCCAGCAGCTTAGCGGAAACAGGAGGGGATGGCTACACCTTC
TRBV18,.,TRBJ2-7,.,CASSQSYAEAEQYF,TGTGCCAGCTCACAGTCGTACGCGGAGGCCGAGCAGTACTTC
TRBV29-1,few,TRBJ2-5,.,CSVDAQMQETQYF,TGCAGCGTCGACGCCCAAATGCAAGAGACCCAGTACTTC
TRBV7-9,.,TRBJ1-5,.,CASSSEGISNQPQHF,TGTGCCAGCAGCTCGGAGGGGATTAGCAATCAGCCCCAGCATTTT
TRBV5-1,many,TRBJ2-1,TRBD2,CASSRGGDNEQFF,TGCGCCAGCAGCCGGGGAGGGGACAATGAGCAGTTCTTC
TRBV6-5,.,TRBJ2-7,TRBD2,CASSYSTASGSVEQYF,TGTGCCAGCAGTTACTCGACGGCTAGCGGGAGTGTCGAGCAGTACTTC
TRBV5-1,.,TRBJ2-7,.,CASSSHSLGEQYF,TGCGCCAGCAGCTCACACAGCCTTGGCGAGCAGTACTTC
TRBV29-1,few,TRBJ1-1,.,CSARDISNTEAFF,TGCAGCGCCCGGGACATTTCGAACACTGAAGCTTTCTTT
TRBV3-1,.,TRBJ2-1,TRBD2,CASSRIGGGADEQFF,TGTGCCAGCAGCCGGATAGGCGGGGGGGCCGATGAGCAGTTCTTC
TRBV20-1,.,TRBJ2-3,.,CSARGRRGGTDTQYF,TGCAGTGCTAGAGGGAGGAGGGGGGGGACAGATACGCAGTATTTT